Sequencing of this TCR beta chain was carried out in a study of yellow fever vaccine responses in identical twins. TCRdb itself ran the RT-PCR reads through MiXCR, one entry per CDR3 protein. The sample records approximately 1,200 distinct CDR3 sequences, 84% being singletons. This clonotype has only a few counts. Its specificity is unknown. Notes on the study in general: Among the twins, the vaccine T cell response reportedly seemed partly convergent and partly personalized.

This sequence originates from a female donor who received the yellow fever vaccine. Specimen: T cells from blood (PBMCs), unsorted or a sorted subset (not recorded which), collected before or after yellow fever vaccination (not recorded which).

DNA for the CDR3: TGTGCCGGGGGGTGGGGCCCTGATTCACCCCTCCACTTT. Translating it yields CAGGWGPDSPLHF. V and J are TRBV6-1 and TRBJ1-6; tentatively, D is TRBD1 (5 bases). V lost 11 bases and J lost 8, with 16 bases in between. The CDR3 is 13 residues long. The germline gives CDR1 MNHNS, CDR2 SASEGT.